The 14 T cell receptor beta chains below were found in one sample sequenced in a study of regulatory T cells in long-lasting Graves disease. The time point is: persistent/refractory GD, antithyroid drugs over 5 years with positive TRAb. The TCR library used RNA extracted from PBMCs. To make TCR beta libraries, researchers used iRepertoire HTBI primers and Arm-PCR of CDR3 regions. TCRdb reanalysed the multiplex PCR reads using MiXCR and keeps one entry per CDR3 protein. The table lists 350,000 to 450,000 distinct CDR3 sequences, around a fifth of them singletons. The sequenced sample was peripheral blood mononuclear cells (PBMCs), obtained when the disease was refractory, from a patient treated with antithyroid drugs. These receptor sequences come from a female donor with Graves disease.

CDR3 loop: CSRMGDTTYEQYF. The CDR3 coding sequence is TGCAGTCGGATGGGGGACACGACCTACGAGCAGTACTTC. The rearrangement uses TRBV20-1 and TRBJ2-7, with TRBD1 as a possible D gene (6 bases). The CDR3 has 13 amino acids. Between the trimmed V and J ends, which lost 8 bases and 2 bases, there was a span of 16 bases. Germline CDR1 and CDR2: DFQATT and SNEGSKA (reference sequence).

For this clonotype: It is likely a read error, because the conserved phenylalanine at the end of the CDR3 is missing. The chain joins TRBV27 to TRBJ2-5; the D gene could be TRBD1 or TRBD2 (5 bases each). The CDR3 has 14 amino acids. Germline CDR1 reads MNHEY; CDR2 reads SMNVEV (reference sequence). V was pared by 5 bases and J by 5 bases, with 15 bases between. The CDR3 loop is CASSTGDRGETQYL. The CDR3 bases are TGTGCCAGCAGTACCGGAGACAGAGGGGAGACCCAGTACCTC.

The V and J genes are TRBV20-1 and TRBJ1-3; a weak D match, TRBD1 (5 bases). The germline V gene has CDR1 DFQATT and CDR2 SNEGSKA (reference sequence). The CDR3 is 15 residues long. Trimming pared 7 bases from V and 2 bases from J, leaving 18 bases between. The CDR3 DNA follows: TGCAGTGTTGGGGACCTTTTGGGTCCTGGAAACACCATATATTTT. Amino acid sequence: CSVGDLLGPGNTIYF.

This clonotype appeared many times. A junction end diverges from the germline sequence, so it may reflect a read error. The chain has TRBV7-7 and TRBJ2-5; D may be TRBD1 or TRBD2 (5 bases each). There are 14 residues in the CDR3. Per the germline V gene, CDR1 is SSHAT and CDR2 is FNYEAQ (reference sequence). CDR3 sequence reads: CASSLWDDQETQYF. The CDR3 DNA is TGTGCTAGCAGCTTGTGGGACGACCAAGAGACCCAGTACTTC.

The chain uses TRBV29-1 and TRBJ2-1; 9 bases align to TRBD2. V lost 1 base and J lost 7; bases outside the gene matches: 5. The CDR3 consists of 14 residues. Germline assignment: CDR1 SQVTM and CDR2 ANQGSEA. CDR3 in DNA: TGCAGCGTTGAAGTGATAGCGGGAGTAAATGAGCAGTTCTTC. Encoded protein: CSVEVIAGVNEQFF.

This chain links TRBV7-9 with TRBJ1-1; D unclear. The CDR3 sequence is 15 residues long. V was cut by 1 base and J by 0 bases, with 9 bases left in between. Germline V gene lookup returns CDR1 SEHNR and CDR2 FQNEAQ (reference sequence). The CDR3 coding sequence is TGTGCCAGCAGCTTAGACCCGAATCTGAACACTGAAGCTTTCTTT. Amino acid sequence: CASSLDPNLNTEAFF.

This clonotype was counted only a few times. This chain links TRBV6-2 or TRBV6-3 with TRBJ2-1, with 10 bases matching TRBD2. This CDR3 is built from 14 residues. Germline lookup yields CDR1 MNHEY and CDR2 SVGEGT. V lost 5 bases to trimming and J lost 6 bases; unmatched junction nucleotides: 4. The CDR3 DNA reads TGTGCCAGCAGTGGGGGACTAGCGTCCAATGAGCAGTTCTTC. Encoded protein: CASSGGLASNEQFF.

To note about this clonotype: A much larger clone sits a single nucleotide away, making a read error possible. Here the CDR3 reads CAGSQERHSYEQYF. As DNA, the CDR3 is TGTGCCGGCAGCCAAGAACGACACTCCTACGAGCAGTACTTC. This sequence joins TRBV3-1 and TRBJ2-7; D is uncertain. Germline loops: CDR1 LGHDT, CDR2 YNNKEL (reference sequence). The CDR3 covers 14 residues.

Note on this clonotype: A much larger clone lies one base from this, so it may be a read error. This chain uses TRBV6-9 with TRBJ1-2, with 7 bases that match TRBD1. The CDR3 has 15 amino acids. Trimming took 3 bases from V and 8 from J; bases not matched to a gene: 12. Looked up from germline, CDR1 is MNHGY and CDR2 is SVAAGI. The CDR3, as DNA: TGTGCCAGCAGTTACCCTGGGACAGATCCGGGAGGCTACACCTTC. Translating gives CASSYPGTDPGGYTF.

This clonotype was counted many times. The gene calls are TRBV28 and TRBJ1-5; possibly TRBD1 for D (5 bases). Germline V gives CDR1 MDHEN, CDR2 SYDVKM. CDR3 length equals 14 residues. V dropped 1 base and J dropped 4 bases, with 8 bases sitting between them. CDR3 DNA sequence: TGTGCCAGCAGTTTATCACAGGCTAATCAGCCCCAGCATTTT. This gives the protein CASSLSQANQPQHF.

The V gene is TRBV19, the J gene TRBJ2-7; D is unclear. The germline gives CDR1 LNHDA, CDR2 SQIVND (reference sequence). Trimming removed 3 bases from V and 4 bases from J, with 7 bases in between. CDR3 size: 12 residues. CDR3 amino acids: CASSMDRYEQYF. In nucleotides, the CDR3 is TGTGCCAGTAGTATGGACCGATACGAGCAGTACTTC.

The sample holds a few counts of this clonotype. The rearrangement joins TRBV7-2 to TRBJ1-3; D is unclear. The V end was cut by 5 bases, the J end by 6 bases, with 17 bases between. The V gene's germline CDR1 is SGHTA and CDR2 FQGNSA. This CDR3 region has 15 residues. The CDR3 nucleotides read TGTGCCAGCAGCAAGGGCCCCGGCGAAGAAAACACCATATATTTT. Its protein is CASSKGPGEENTIYF.

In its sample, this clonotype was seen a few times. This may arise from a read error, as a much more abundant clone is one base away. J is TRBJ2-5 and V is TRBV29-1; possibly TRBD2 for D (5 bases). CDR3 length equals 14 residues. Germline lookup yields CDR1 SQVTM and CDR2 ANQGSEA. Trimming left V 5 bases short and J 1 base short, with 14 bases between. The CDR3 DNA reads TGCAGCGTTAAAGGACGGGGAACCCAAGAGACCCAGTACTTC. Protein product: CSVKGRGTQETQYF.

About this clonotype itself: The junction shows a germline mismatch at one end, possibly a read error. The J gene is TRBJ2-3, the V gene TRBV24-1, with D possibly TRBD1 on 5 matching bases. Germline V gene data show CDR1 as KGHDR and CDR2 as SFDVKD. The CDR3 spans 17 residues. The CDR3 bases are TGTGCCACCAGTGATTTTAAGGACACCACACCCCAAGATACGCAGTGTTTT. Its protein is CATSDFKDTTPQDTQCF.